This T cell receptor beta chain originates from a study of graft-versus-host responses after intestinal transplantation. The J segment lost 6 bases and the V segment lost 6 bases, leaving 10 bases of the junction unmatched. Germline-derived CDR1 and CDR2 are MDHEN and SYDVKM. The CDR3 length is 15 residues. Method: immunoSEQ multiplex PCR; TCRdb's copy keeps in-frame clones and lacks some. This table holds fewer than 45,000 clones, around 94% found once. The chain employs TRBV28 and TRBJ2-2; 7 bases are a match to TRBD1. The sequence was collected from a human patient who received an intestinal transplant, so some T cells may come from the graft donor. Sequencing was performed on PBMCs, taken 16 days after intestinal transplant. Here the CDR3 DNA reads TGTGCCAGCAGATCTTGGCAGGGGGTGTCCGGGGAGCTGTTTTTT. As protein: CASRSWQGVSGELFF.